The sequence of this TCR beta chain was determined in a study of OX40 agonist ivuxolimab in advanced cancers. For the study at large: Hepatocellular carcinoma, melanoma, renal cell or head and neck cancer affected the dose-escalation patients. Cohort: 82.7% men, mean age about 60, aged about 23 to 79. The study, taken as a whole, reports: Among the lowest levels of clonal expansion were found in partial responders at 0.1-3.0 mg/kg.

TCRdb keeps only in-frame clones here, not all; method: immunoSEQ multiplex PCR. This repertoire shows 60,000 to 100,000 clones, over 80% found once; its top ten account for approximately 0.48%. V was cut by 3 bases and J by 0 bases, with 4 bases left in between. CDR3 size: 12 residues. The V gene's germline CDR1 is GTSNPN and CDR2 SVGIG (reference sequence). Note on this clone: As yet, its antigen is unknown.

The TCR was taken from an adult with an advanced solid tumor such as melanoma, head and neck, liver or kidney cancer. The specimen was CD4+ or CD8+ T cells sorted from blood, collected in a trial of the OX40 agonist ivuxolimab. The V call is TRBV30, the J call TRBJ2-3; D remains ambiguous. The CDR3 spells CAWSSSTDTQYF. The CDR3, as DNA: TGTGCCTGGAGCTCTAGCACAGATACGCAGTATTTT.